This T cell receptor beta chain was found in a study of cytomegalovirus exposure and HLA in healthy donors. Study-wide background: Among the approximately 380 donors who were genotyped, roughly 86% fell in the genetic ancestry cluster that is associated with self-reported Caucasian donors.

From germline, CDR1 is GTSNPN and CDR2 SVGIG (reference sequence). J gave up 5 bases and V 2 bases, and 7 bases lay outside the gene matches. The CDR3 loop spans 14 amino acids. Worth noting for this clone: What it binds is unknown.

Points from the study as a whole: Cytomegalovirus-associated TCR beta chains were listed, numbering 164.

The PCR had 60 Vbeta and 13 Jbeta primers. Generated by immunoSEQ multiplex PCR, the TCRdb table keeps only in-frame clones and is missing some. Here the sample spans approximately 150,000 clones, more than 60% being singletons. The V call is TRBV30, the J call TRBJ1-2; 8 bases agree with TRBD1. Sequencing was carried out using PBMCs. The source of this sequence is a woman between 18 and 29 years old in good health and CMV-seronegative. CDR3 in DNA: TGTGCCTGGAGTACGGACAGGGCTGAATATGGCTACACCTTC. This gives the protein CAWSTDRAEYGYTF.